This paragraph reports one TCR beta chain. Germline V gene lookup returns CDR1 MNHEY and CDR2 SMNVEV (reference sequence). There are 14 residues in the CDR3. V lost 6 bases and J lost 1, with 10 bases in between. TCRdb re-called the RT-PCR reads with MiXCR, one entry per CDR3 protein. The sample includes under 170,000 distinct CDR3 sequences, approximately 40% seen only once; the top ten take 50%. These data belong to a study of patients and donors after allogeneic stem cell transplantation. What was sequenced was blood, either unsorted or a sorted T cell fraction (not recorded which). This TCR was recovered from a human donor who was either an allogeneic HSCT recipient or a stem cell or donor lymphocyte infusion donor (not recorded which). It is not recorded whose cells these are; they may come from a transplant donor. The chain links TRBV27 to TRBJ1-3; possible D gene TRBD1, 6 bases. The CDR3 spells CASRSQGSGNTIYF. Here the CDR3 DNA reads TGTGCCAGCAGAAGCCAGGGGTCTGGAAACACCATATATTTT.